This TCR beta chain is from a study of technical replicates of blood from a handful of donors. The data were produced by immunoSEQ multiplex PCR, yet TCRdb's version contains in-frame clones alone and is incomplete. In the table there are about 71,000 clones, roughly 92% of which are singletons. The receptor was derived from a human donor in good health. The specimen sequenced was T cells isolated from PBMCs.

CDR3 region: CASSLVMGTSGRINEQFF. As DNA, the CDR3 is TGCGCCAGCAGCTTGGTTATGGGGACTAGCGGGAGAATAAATGAGCAGTTCTTC. The V gene is TRBV5-1, the J gene TRBJ2-1; 14 nucleotides agree with TRBD2. There are 18 residues in the CDR3. J lost 7 bases, V lost 0 bases, and 9 bases had no gene match. Germline CDR1 reads SGHRS; CDR2 reads YFSETQ.